The clone carrying this T cell receptor beta chain was picked up many times. The sample has other DNA sequences that encode this CDR3 too. The data were obtained in a study of metastatic and nonmetastatic thyroid tumors. None of the patients had undergone any treatment ahead of thyroid surgery. The length of the CDR3 is 15 residues. Germline-derived CDR1 and CDR2 are SGDLS and YYNGEE. Between the trimmed V and J ends, which lost 0 bases and 3 bases, there was a span of 12 bases. With MiXCR, TCRdb called clones anew from the PCR reads. The sample records 85,000 to 100,000 clones, roughly 13% being singletons.

The genes are TRBV9 and TRBJ1-1; no clear D. The receptor comes from a female donor with papillary thyroid cancer or a benign thyroid nodule (not recorded which). Some clones in this sample may be carry-over from other donors' samples. The sample comprised blood. The CDR3 reads CASSVVVGEDTEAFF. In nucleotides, the CDR3 is TGTGCCAGCAGCGTAGTCGTGGGTGAGGACACTGAAGCTTTCTTT.